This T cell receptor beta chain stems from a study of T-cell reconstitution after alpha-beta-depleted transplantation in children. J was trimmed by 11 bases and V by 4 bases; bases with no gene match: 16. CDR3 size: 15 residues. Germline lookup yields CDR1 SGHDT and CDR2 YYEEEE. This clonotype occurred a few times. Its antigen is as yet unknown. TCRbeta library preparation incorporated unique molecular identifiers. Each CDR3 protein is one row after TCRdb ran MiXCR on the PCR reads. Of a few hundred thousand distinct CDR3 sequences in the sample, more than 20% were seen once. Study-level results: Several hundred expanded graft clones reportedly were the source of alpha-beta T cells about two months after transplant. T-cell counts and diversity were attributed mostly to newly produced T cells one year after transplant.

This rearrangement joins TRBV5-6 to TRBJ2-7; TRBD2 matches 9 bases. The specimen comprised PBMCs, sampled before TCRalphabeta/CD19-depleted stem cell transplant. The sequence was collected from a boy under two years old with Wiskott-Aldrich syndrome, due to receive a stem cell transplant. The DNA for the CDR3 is TGTGCCAGCAGCCTACGACTGGGAGCGGGAGGAAAGGAGTACTTC. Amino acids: CASSLRLGAGGKEYF. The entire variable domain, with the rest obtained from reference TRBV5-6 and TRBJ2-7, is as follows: DAGVTQSPTHLIKTRGQQVTLRCSPKSGHDTVSWYQQALGQGPQFIFQYYEEEERQRGNFPDRFSGHQFPNYSSELNVNALLLGDSALYLCASSLRLGAGGKEYFGPGTRLTVT.